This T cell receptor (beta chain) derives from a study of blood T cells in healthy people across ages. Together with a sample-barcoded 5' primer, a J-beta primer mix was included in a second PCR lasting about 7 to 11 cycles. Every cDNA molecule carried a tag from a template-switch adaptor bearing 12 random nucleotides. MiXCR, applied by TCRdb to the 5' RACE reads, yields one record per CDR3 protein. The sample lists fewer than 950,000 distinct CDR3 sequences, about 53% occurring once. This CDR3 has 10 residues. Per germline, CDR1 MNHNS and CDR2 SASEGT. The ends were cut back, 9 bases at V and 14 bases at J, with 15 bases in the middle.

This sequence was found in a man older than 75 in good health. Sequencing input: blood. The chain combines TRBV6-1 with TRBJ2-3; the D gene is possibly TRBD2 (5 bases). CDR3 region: CARDPGYAYF. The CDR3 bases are TGTGCCAGGGACCCGGGATACGCGTATTTT.